This T cell receptor (beta chain) was observed in a study of control samples from healthy donors and cancer patients. The CDR3 covers 12 residues. The V and J ends lost 5 bases and 9 bases respectively, with 13 bases between them. Germline V gives CDR1 MNHEY, CDR2 SVGAGI. Profiling relied on immunoSEQ multiplex PCR, and the TCRdb table lists in-frame clones only, not all of them. The sample contains 120,000 or so clones, about 90% of which appear only once. Sequenced material: blood. The chain uses TRBV6-5 and TRBJ1-2, with D possibly matching TRBD1 (6 bases). The clonotype comes from a man in his 60s in good health. The CDR3 is CASSPGGGRYTF. In DNA, the CDR3 is TGTGCCAGCAGTCCCGGTGGGGGCCGCTACACCTTC.